The entry below describes one T cell receptor (beta chain). Its antigen is currently unknown. These data come from a study of cytomegalovirus exposure and HLA in healthy donors. Germline V gene data show CDR1 as SGHRS and CDR2 as YFSETQ. The V end was cut by 0 bases, the J end by 5 bases, with 13 bases between. The CDR3 loop spans 15 amino acids. Primers included in the PCR were 60 Vbeta and 13 Jbeta primers. Sequencing was performed with immunoSEQ multiplex PCR; in TCRdb, only in-frame clones are kept and a portion is missing. The sample has 150,000 to 200,000 clones; roughly 79% are singletons. Whole-study results and caveats: A previous analysis found most TCR beta V segments productive roughly 87% or roughly 30% of the time. HLA allele associations emerged for roughly 17,000 TCR beta sequences in a later analysis, at 0.05 false discovery rate.

The source of this sequence is a man aged 35 to 55 in good health and CMV-seronegative. The sequenced material came from PBMCs. The chain recombines TRBV5-1 with TRBJ2-3, with D perhaps TRBD1 (5 bases). The CDR3 nucleotides are TGCGCCAGCAGCTTGGCGAGGCAGGGAAAAGATACGCAGTATTTT. This translates into CASSLARQGKDTQYF. Combining the CDR3 with reference TRBV5-1 and TRBJ2-3 gives the whole variable domain KAGVTQTPRYLIKTRGQQVTLSCSPISGHRSVSWYQQTPGQGLQFLFEYFSETQRNKGNFPGRFSGRQFSNSRSEMNVSTLELGDSALYLCASSLARQGKDTQYFGPGTRLTVL.